This section outlines one TCR beta chain sequence together with its context. Some clones are missing from TCRdb's copy, which holds only in-frame ones; the method was immunoSEQ multiplex PCR. In the table there are around 100,000 clones, around 93% of which are singletons. The data were taken from a study of blood T cell repertoires in COVID-19. J lost 7 bases, V lost 3 bases, and 7 bases had no gene match. This CDR3 comprises 14 residues. Germline V gene data show CDR1 as KGHSH and CDR2 as LQKENI. V is TRBV18 and J is TRBJ2-7; TRBD1 aligns across 9 bases. This TCR derives from a man in his fifties with acute or convalescent COVID-19. Sequenced: peripheral blood. DNA for the CDR3: TGTGCCAGCTCACCTCAACAGGGGGCTAGGGAGCAGTACTTC. Its protein is CASSPQQGAREQYF. The full variable domain, its missing parts supplied by reference TRBV18 and TRBJ2-7, is NAGVMQNPRHLVRRRGQEARLRCSPMKGHSHVYWYRQLPEEGLKFMVYLQKENIIDESGMPKERFSAEFPKEGPSILRIQQVVRGDSAAYFCASSPQQGAREQYFGPGTRLTVT.